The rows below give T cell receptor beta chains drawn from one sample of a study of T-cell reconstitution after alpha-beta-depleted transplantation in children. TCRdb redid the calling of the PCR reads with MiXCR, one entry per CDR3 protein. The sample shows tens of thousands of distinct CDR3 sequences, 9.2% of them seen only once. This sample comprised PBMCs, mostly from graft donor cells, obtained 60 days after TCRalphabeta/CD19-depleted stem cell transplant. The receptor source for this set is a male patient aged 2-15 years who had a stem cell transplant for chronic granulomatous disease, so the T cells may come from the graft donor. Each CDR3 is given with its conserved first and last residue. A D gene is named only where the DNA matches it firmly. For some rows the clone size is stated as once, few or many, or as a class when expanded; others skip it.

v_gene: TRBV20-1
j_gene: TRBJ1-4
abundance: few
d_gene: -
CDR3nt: TGCAGCGCATCCTCCCCGGTTGGTGAAAAACTGTTTTTT
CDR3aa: CSASSPVGEKLFF

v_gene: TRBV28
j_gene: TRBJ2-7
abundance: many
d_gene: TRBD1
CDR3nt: TGTGCCAGCACCCAACCACTCACAGGGGGGCGCCTCCCCTACGAGCAGTACTTC
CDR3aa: CASTQPLTGGRLPYEQYF

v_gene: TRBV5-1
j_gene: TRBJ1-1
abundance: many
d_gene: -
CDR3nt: TGCGCCAGCAGCCATCAACAGGGGAACACTGAAGCTTTCTTT
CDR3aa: CASSHQQGNTEAFF

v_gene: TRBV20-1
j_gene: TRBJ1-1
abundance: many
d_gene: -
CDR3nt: TGCAGTGCTAGATCCGGGGGGATGAACACTGAAGCTTTCTTT
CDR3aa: CSARSGGMNTEAFF

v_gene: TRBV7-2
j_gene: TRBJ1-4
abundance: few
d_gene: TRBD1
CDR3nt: TGTGCCAGCAGCGTCTCTCAGGGGGGTTCCGAAAAACTGTTTTTT
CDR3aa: CASSVSQGGSEKLFF

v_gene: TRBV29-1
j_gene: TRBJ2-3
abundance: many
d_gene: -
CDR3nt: TGCAGCGCCCGACAGTATAGCACAGATACGCAGTATTTT
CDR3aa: CSARQYSTDTQYF

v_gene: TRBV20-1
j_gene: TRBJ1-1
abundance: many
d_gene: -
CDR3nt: TGCAGTGCTAGAGTCGGGTCTACTGAAGCTTTCTTT
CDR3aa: CSARVGSTEAFF

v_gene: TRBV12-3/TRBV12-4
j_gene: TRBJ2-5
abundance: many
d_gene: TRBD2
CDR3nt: TGTGCCAGCAGTTGGACTAGCGGGATTCAAGAGACCCAGTACTTC
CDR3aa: CASSWTSGIQETQYF

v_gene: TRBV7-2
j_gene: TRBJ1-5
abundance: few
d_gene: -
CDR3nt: TGTGCCAGCAGCTTAGCGGGGGGACCCAATCAGCCCCAGCATTTT
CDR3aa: CASSLAGGPNQPQHF

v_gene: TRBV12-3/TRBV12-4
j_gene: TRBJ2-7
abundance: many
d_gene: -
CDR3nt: TGTGCCAGCAGTTTTGGGGCCTACGAGCAGTACTTC
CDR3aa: CASSFGAYEQYF

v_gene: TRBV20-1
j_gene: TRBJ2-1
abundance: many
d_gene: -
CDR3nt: TGCAGTGCTGAGAGGGGCTTGCGGTTTTACAATGAGCAGTTCTTC
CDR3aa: CSAERGLRFYNEQFF

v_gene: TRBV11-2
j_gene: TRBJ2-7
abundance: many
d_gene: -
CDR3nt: TGTGCCAGCAGCTTAATATTAACCTCCTACGAGCAGTACTTC
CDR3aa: CASSLILTSYEQYF

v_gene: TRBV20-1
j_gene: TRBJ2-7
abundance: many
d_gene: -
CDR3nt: TGCAGTGCTAGCGAGTACTACGAGCAGTACTTC
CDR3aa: CSASEYYEQYF

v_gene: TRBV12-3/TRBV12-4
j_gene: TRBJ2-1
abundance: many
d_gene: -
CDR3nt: TGTGCCAGCAGTAGGACCGGGACAAGACCCACTGAGCAGTTCTTC
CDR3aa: CASSRTGTRPTEQFF

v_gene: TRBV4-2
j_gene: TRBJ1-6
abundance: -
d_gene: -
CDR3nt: TGTGCCAGCGGGGTTGACTATAATTCACCCCTCCACTTT
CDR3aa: CASGVDYNSPLHF

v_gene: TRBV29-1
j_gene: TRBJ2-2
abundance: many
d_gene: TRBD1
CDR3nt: TGCAGCGTTGCGGGGACAGGGTCAAACACCGGGGAGCTGTTTTTT
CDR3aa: CSVAGTGSNTGELFF

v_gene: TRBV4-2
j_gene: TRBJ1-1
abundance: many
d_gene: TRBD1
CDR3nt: TGTGCCAGCAGCCGCACGACAGGGGGCACTGAAGCTTTCTTT
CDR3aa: CASSRTTGGTEAFF

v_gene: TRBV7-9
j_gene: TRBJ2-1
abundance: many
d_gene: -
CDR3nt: TGTGCCAGCTCGACGGTTAGCTCCTACAATGAGCAGTTCTTC
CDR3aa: CASSTVSSYNEQFF

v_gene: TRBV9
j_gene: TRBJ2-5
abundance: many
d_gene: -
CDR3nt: TGTGCCAGCGAAGGGGGGACATACCAAGAGACCCAGTACTTC
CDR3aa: CASEGGTYQETQYF

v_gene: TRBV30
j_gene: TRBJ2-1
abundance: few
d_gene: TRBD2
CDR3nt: TGTGCCTGGAGATTACTAGCGGCTGAGCAGTTCTTC
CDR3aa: CAWRLLAAEQFF

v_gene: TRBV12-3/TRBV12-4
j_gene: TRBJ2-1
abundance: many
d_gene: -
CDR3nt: TGTGCCAGCAGCCGCACTCCGTATGAGCAGTTCTTC
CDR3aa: CASSRTPYEQFF

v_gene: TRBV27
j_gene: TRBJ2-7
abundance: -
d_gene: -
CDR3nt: TGTGCCAGCAGTTTATCCTCCCTAGAGGCTCACGAGCAGTACTTC
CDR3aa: CASSLSSLEAHEQYF

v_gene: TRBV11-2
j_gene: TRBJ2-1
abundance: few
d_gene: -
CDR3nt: TGTGCCAGCAGCTTAGGTTCTTCCTACAATGAGCAGTTCTTC
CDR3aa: CASSLGSSYNEQFF

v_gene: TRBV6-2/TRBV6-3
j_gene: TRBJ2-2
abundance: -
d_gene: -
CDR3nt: TGTGCCAGCAGTTACCGGTCCCTGGCGGAAAACACCGGGGAGCTGTTTTTT
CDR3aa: CASSYRSLAENTGELFF

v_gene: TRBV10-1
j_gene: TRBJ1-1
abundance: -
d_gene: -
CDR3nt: TGCGCCAGCAGTGAGGCAGCGCTGAACACTGAAGCTTTCTTT
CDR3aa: CASSEAALNTEAFF

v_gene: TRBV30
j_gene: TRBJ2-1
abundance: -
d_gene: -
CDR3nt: TGTGCCTCTCCGTTCGGGACTGACTACAATGAGCAGTTCTTC
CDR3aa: CASPFGTDYNEQFF

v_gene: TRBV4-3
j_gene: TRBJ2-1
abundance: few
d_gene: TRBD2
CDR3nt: TGCGCCAGCAGGGCGGGGACTAGCGGGAGCGTGAATGAGCAGTTCTTC
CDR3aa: CASRAGTSGSVNEQFF

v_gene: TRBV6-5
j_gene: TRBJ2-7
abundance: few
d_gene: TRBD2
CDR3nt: TGTGCCAGCAGTTACACCACTAGCGGGGGGACCTACGAGCAGTACTTC
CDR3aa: CASSYTTSGGTYEQYF